This TCR beta chain was sequenced during a study of blood T cell repertoires in COVID-19 (dated by TCRdb to 2018 to 2021). At the level of the whole study: The collaborator samples originated in the United States, Italy and Spain and spanned the acute and convalescent phases of COVID-19. The dataset comprised deeply sampled blood TCRbeta repertoires from subjects exposed to, actively infected with, or recovered from COVID-19. A freely available public database, intended as a resource for researchers studying the immune response to SARS-CoV-2, is where the repertoires were released. The samples were drawn from two sources: the first 160 participants of the ongoing ImmuneRACE study, and 950 to 1,500 subjects contributed by 6 global collaborators. The prospective study material was composed of cDNA or gDNA derived from T cells, B-cell-depleted T cells, or PBMCs. Where HLA class I and class II types were available, the types were taken from metadata supplied by the sample provider, not from assay-based typing. Sample metadata almost always included a de-identified subject ID, COVID-19 status, age in years and sex. Findings and caveats that apply to the study as a whole: The amount of clinical and demographic metadata varied by source and participant and was provided uncurated.

As regards this clone: Its antigen remains undetermined. One base away there is no much larger clone; base qualities are not given.

Participants in the prospective study were aged roughly 18 to 89 years, lived in under 30 United States geographic areas, and enrolled through a virtual design. To assign participants to cohorts, the prospective study relied on clinical history that participants themselves reported in a screening survey and a study questionnaire. Exposed participants had been in contact, within 2 weeks of entering the study, with a person who had a PCR-confirmed or clinician-diagnosed case of COVID-19. Mobile phlebotomists in the prospective study collected whole blood, serum and a nasopharyngeal or oropharyngeal swab from every participant. Additional blood draws and questionnaires over an approximately 2-month period could optionally be provided by prospective study participants. Blood samples from the prospective study were shipped frozen or at room temperature prior to DNA extraction. TCRbeta CDR3 regions were amplified from genomic DNA using the immunoSEQ Assay, a bias-controlled multiplex PCR. Under the source paper's analysis protocol: The number of nucleated cells in each sample was estimated from the amplification of reference gene primers within the assay. To quantify the absolute abundance of each unique TCRbeta CDR3 rearrangement, sequence reads were collapsed and filtered. For each sample, productive Simpson clonality was calculated as the square root of Simpson's diversity index over productive rearrangements. TCRdb's version of the immuneACCESS table is confined to in-frame rearrangements and falls short of the full clone set. An unresolved V gene accounts for under half of the shortfall where checked; the remainder is of unknown origin. That table furnishes V, J and clone size, whereas the DNA furnished D and trimming. This sample comprises about 260,000 clones, around 93% of them detected only once. Jointly, the top ten make up around 2.8% of the sample.

The origin of this receptor is a man aged 40-49 years who had been exposed to COVID-19. The sample taken for sequencing was PBMCs or T cells enriched from blood (not recorded which).

At the DNA level, the sequence is TGTGCCAGCAGAAATACAGGGGACTCCACTGAAGCTTTCTTT. This translates into CASRNTGDSTEAFF. Rearrangement joined TRBV2 to TRBJ1-1; 7 middle bases align to TRBD1. V is trimmed back by 6 bases and J by 4 bases, and the junction contains 8 bases that no gene match accounts for. The germline V gene supplies CDR1 SNHLY and CDR2 FYNNEI. The CDR3 runs 14 amino acids, cysteine and phenylalanine included. The read is trimmed to its CDR3 DNA, 42 bases read in frame from base 1. Supplemented by the reference TRBV2 and TRBJ1-1 proteins around the CDR3, the complete variable domain is EPEVTQTPSHQVTQMGQEVILRCVPISNHLYFYWYRQILGQKVEFLVSFYNNEISEKSEIFDDQFSVERPDGSNFTLKIRSTKLEDSAMYFCASRNTGDSTEAFFGQGTRLTVV.